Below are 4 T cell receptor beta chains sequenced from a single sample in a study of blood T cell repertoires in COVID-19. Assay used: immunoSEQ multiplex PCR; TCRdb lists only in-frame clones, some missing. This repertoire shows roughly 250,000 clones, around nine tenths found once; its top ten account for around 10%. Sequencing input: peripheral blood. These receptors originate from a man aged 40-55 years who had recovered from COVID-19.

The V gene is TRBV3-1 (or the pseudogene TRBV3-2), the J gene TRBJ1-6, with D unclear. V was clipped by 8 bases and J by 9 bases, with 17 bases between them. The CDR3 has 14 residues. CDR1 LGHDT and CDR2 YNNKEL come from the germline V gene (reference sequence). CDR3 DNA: TGTGCCAGCCGCTCGTCCCTAGGCCCTTCACCCCTCCACTTT. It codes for CASRSSLGPSPLHF.

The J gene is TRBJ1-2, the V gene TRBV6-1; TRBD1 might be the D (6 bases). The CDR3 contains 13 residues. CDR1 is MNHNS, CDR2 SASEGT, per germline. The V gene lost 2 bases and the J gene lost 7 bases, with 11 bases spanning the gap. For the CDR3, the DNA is TGTGCCAGCAGTGAATTGGGGGCAGTTGGCTACACCTTC. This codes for CASSELGAVGYTF.

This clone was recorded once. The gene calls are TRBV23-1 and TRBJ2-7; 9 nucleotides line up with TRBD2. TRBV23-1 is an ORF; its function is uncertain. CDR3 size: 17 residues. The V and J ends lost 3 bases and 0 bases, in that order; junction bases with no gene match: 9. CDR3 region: CASSHLSGRGPSYEQYF. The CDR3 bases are TGCGCCAGCAGTCATCTTAGCGGGAGAGGCCCCTCCTACGAGCAGTACTTC.

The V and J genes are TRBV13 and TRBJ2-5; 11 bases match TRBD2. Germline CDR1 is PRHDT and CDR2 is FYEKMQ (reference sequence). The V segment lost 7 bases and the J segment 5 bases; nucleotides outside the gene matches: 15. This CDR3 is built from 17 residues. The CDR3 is CASKKNSGGAARETQYF. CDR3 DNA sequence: TGTGCCAGCAAAAAGAATAGCGGGGGGGCGGCTCGGGAGACCCAGTACTTC. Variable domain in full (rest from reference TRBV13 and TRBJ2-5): AAGVIQSPRHLIKEKRETATLKCYPIPRHDTVYWYQQGPGQDPQFLISFYEKMQSDKGSIPDRFSAQQFSDYHSELNMSSLELGDSALYFCASKKNSGGAARETQYFGPGTRLLVL.